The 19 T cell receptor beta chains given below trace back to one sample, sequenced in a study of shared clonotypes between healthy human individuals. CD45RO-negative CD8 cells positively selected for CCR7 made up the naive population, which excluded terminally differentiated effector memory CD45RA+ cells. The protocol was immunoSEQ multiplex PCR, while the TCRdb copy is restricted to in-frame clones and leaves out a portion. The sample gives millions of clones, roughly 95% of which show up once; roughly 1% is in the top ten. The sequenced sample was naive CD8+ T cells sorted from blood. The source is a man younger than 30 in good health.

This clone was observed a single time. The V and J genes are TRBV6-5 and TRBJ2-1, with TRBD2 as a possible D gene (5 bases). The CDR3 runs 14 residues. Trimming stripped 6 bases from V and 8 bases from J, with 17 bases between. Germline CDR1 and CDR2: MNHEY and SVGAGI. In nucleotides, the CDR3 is TGTGCCAGCAGCTTAACTAGTTTAGTCTATGAGCAGTTCTTC. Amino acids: CASSLTSLVYEQFF.

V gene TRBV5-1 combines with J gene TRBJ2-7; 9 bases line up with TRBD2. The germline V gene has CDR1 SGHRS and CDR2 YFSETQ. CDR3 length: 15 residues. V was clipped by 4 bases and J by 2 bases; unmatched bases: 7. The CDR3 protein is CASSPGTSYTYEQYF. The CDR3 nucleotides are TGCGCCAGCAGCCCTGGGACTAGCTACACCTACGAGCAGTACTTC.

CDR3 in amino acids: CASSPDWRTDTQYF. The DNA of the CDR3 is TGCGCCAGCAGCCCGGACTGGCGCACAGATACGCAGTATTTT. The chain carries TRBV4-1 and TRBJ2-3; D is perhaps TRBD2 (5 bases). V was trimmed by 4 bases and J by 1 base, leaving 9 bases between them. The CDR3 extends over 14 amino acids. Germline CDR1 MGHRA, CDR2 YSYEKL.

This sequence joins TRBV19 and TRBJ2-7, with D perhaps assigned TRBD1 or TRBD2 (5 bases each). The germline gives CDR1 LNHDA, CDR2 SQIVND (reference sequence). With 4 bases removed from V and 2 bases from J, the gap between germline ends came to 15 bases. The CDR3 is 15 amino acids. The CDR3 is CASSNLRDGPYEQYF. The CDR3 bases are TGTGCCAGTAGTAACCTCAGGGACGGACCCTACGAGCAGTACTTC.

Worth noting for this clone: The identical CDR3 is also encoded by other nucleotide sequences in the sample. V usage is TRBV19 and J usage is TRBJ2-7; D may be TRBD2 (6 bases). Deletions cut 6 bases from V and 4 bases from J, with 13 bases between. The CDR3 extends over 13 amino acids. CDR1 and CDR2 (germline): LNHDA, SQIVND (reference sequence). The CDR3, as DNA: TGTGCCAGTAGCGTACTGGGGGGTTACGAGCAGTACTTC. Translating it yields CASSVLGGYEQYF.

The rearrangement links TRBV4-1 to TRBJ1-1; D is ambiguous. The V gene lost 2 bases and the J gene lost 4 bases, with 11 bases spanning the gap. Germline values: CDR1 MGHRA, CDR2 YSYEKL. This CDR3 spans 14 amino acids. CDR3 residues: CASSQQEGSTEAFF. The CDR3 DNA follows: TGCGCCAGCAGCCAACAAGAGGGAAGCACTGAAGCTTTCTTT.

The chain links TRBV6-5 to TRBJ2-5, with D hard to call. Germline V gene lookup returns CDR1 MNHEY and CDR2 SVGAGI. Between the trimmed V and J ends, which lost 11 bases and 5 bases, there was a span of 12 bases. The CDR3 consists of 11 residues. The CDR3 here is CAAALGETQYF. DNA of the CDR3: TGTGCCGCCGCCTTAGGGGAGACCCAGTACTTC.

The CDR3 DNA follows: TGCGCCACCTTACAGCCCTTGAACACTGAAGCTTTCTTT. Translated, it gives CATLQPLNTEAFF. The chain links TRBV10-2 to TRBJ1-1; D not certain. V lost 10 bases, J lost 0 bases, and 12 bases lay in between. The CDR3 extends over 13 amino acids. Germline loops: CDR1 WSHSY, CDR2 SAAADI.

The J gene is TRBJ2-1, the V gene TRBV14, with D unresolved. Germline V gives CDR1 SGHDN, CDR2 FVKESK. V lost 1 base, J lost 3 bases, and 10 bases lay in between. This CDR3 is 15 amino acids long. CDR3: CASSQGWADYNEQFF. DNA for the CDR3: TGTGCCAGCAGCCAAGGGTGGGCGGACTACAATGAGCAGTTCTTC.

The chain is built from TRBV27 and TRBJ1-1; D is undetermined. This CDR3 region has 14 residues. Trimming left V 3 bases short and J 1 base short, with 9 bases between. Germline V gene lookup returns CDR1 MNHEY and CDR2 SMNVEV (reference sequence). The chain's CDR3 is CASSFTVPNTEAFF. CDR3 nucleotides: TGTGCCAGCAGTTTTACAGTGCCGAACACTGAAGCTTTCTTT.

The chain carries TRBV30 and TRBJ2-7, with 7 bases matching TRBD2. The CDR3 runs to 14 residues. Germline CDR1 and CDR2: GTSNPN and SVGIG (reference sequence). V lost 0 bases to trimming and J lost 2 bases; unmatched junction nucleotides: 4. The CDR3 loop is CAWSVLAGAYEQYF. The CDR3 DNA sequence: TGTGCCTGGAGTGTACTCGCGGGGGCCTACGAGCAGTACTTC. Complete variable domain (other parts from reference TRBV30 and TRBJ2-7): SQTIHQWPATLVQPVGSPLSLECTVEGTSNPNLYWYRQAAGRGLQLLFYSVGIGQISSEVPQNLSASRPQDRQFILSSKKLLLSDSGFYLCAWSVLAGAYEQYFGPGTRLTVT.

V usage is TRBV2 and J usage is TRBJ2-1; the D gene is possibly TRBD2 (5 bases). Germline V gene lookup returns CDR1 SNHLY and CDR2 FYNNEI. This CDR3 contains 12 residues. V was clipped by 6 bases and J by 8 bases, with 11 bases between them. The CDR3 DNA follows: TGTGCCAGCAGGCGGGTAGTCGATGAGCAGTTCTTC. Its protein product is CASRRVVDEQFF. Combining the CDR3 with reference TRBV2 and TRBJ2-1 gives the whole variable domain EPEVTQTPSHQVTQMGQEVILRCVPISNHLYFYWYRQILGQKVEFLVSFYNNEISEKSEIFDDQFSVERPDGSNFTLKIRSTKLEDSAMYFCASRRVVDEQFFGPGTRLTVL.

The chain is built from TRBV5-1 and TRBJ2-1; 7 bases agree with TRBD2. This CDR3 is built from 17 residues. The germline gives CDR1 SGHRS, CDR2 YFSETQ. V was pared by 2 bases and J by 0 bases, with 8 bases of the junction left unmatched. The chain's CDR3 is CASSLFSGLSSYNEQFF. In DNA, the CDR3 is TGCGCCAGCAGCTTATTTAGCGGGTTAAGCTCCTACAATGAGCAGTTCTTC.

The CDR3 loop reads CASSQSRDNYYEQYF. CDR3 DNA: TGCGCCAGCAGCCAAAGCCGGGACAATTACTACGAGCAGTACTTC. This chain uses TRBV4-3 with TRBJ2-7, with a tentative D call TRBD1 (6 bases). CDR1 and CDR2 from the germline V gene are LGHNA and YSLEER. This CDR3 has 15 residues. V dropped 2 bases and J dropped 3 bases, with 14 bases sitting between them.

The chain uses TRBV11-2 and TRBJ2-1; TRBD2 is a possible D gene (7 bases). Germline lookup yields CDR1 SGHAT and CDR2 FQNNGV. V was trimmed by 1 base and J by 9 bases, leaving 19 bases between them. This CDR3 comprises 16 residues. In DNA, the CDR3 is TGTGCCAGCAGCTTAGGACCACAGGGCCCGGGGGGTGAGCAGTTCTTC. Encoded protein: CASSLGPQGPGGEQFF.

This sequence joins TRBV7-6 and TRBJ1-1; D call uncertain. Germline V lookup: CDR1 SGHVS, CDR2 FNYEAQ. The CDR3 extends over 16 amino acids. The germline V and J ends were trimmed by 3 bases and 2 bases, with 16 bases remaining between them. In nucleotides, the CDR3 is TGTGCCAGCAGCTTTTTGGGTCCCGAGGAAAACACTGAAGCTTTCTTT. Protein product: CASSFLGPEENTEAFF.

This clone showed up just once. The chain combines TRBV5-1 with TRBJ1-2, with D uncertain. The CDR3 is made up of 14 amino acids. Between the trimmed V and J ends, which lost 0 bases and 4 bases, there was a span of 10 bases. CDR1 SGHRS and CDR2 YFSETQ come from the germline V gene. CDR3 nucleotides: TGCGCCAGCAGCTTGGCCGAGGGAATCTATGGCTACACCTTC. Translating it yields CASSLAEGIYGYTF.

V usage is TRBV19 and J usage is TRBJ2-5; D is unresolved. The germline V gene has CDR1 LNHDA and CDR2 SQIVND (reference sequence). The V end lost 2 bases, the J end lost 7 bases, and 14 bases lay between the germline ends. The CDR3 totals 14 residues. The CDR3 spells CASSISTEWGTQYF. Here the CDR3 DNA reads TGTGCCAGTAGTATAAGTACGGAGTGGGGGACCCAGTACTTC.

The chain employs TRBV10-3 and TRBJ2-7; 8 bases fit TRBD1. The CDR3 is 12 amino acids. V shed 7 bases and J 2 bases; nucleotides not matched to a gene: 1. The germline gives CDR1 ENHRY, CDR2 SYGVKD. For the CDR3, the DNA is TGTGCCATCAAGACAGGGGCCTACGAGCAGTACTTC. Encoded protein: CAIKTGAYEQYF.